The 5 T cell receptor beta chains in this list originate from one sample, sequenced in a study of control samples from healthy donors and cancer patients. The repertoire was sequenced with immunoSEQ multiplex PCR; TCRdb's copy has only in-frame clones and lacks some. The table shows under 85,000 clones, with 94% occurring only once. The sample consisted of blood. The receptors shown here come from a woman between 40 and 55 years old in good health.

This chain links TRBV7-6 with TRBJ2-5; 7 nucleotides align to TRBD2. The trim removed 1 base at V and 5 bases at J, leaving 10 bases unmatched. This CDR3 has 16 amino acids. Germline CDR1 is SGHVS and CDR2 is FNYEAQ. CDR3 region: CASSLEVGGPGETQYF. Here the CDR3 DNA reads TGTGCCAGCAGCTTAGAGGTGGGAGGGCCAGGGGAGACCCAGTACTTC.

This chain joins TRBV7-8 and TRBJ2-7; the D gene is possibly TRBD2 (6 bases). V lost 2 bases and J 0 bases, leaving 8 bases between the germline ends. From germline, CDR1 is SGHVS and CDR2 FQNEAQ. The CDR3 is made up of 14 amino acids. CDR3 nucleotides: TGTGCCAGCAGCTTAATCGGGGGCTCCTACGAGCAGTACTTC. Translating it yields CASSLIGGSYEQYF. Looking up the rest from reference TRBV7-8 and TRBJ2-7 gives the full variable domain: GAGVSQSPRYKVAKRGQDVALRCDPISGHVSLFWYQQALGQGPEFLTYFQNEAQLDKSGLPSDRFFAERPEGSVSTLKIQRTQQEDSAVYLCASSLIGGSYEQYFGPGTRLTVT.

The genes are TRBV28 and TRBJ1-1; TRBD1 matches 7 bases. There are 15 residues in the CDR3. Germline V gives CDR1 MDHEN, CDR2 SYDVKM. V was clipped by 5 bases and J by 2 bases; unmatched bases: 8. DNA for the CDR3: TGTGCCAGCAGTGCCTGGGACAGCCTAAACACTGAAGCTTTCTTT. Translation: CASSAWDSLNTEAFF.

This sequence joins TRBV30 and TRBJ2-7; D is undetermined. The V gene lost 3 bases and the J gene lost 2 bases, with 8 bases spanning the gap. Germline CDR1 GTSNPN, CDR2 SVGIG (reference sequence). This CDR3 is built from 12 residues. This CDR3 reads CAWRGNTYEQYF. DNA of the CDR3: TGTGCCTGGAGGGGCAATACCTACGAGCAGTACTTC.

This chain joins TRBV4-1 and TRBJ2-7, with 8 bases matching TRBD1. This CDR3 is 18 amino acids long. The ends lost 1 base at V and 0 bases at J; junction bases unmatched: 11. CDR1 MGHRA and CDR2 YSYEKL come from the germline V gene. The CDR3 protein is CASSQVGPGGGRSYEQYF. For the CDR3, the DNA is TGCGCCAGCAGCCAAGTCGGGCCAGGGGGCGGCCGCTCCTACGAGCAGTACTTC.